Included here is one TCR beta chain sequence, with context. The source of the sample is a study of T cell changes during pregnancy in multiple sclerosis. Profiling relied on immunoSEQ multiplex PCR, and the TCRdb table lists in-frame clones only, not all of them. The profile shows almost 65,000 clones, 92% of them singletons. V was trimmed by 0 bases and J by 4 bases, leaving 10 bases between them. This CDR3 has 14 residues. Germline loops: CDR1 SGHDN, CDR2 FVKESK. The TCR originated in a female donor with multiple sclerosis, enrolled in a pregnancy study. The sequences come from peripheral blood, collected in the first trimester of pregnancy. The chain couples TRBV14 to TRBJ2-7; D uncertain. This chain's CDR3 is CASSQDPFQYEQYF. The CDR3 DNA follows: TGTGCCAGCAGCCAAGATCCGTTCCAGTACGAGCAGTACTTC. The whole variable domain, remainder taken from reference TRBV14 and TRBJ2-7, is EAGVTQFPSHSVIEKGQTVTLRCDPISGHDNLYWYRRVMGKEIKFLLHFVKESKQDESGMPNNRFLAERTGGTYSTLKVQPAELEDSGVYFCASSQDPFQYEQYFGPGTRLTVT.